This entry lists 2 T cell receptor beta chains sequenced from one sample in a study of blood T cell repertoires in COVID-19. Clones were read by immunoSEQ multiplex PCR, and TCRdb kept only the in-frame ones, dropping some. This sample has around 370,000 clones; around 87% occur once, and the top ten carry 6.5%. The sample was peripheral blood. Receptors originate from a man younger than 35 with active or convalescent COVID-19.

This chain links TRBV11-2 with TRBJ2-7; TRBD2 agrees at 7 bases. After removal of 0 bases from V and 6 bases from J, the junction contained 5 bases not matched to a gene. The CDR3 is 14 amino acids. Germline loops: CDR1 SGHAT, CDR2 FQNNGV. The CDR3 sequence: CASSLDSSGTEQYF. The CDR3, as DNA: TGTGCCAGCAGCTTAGACTCCAGCGGGACCGAGCAGTACTTC.

This chain links TRBV7-9 with TRBJ2-5, with D possibly being TRBD1 (6 bases). The V end was cut by 5 bases, the J end by 5 bases, with 15 bases between. The germline V gene has CDR1 SEHNR and CDR2 FQNEAQ (reference sequence). This CDR3 comprises 14 residues. This CDR3 reads CASSEALGAETQYF. CDR3 bases: TGTGCCAGCAGCGAAGCTTTGGGGGCTGAGACCCAGTACTTC.